These 17 T cell receptor beta chains were all obtained from the same sample, sequenced in a study of T cell responses to AZD1222 COVID-19 vaccine. TCRdb's table, derived via immunoSEQ multiplex PCR, lists solely in-frame clones and lacks some. This table holds about 180,000 clones, over 80% found once. This specimen was peripheral blood, taken 28 days after the second dose of the MenACWY control vaccine. The source is an adult who received the MenACWY meningococcal vaccine as a control.

The chain combines TRBV2 with TRBJ1-6, with D perhaps matching TRBD1 (6 bases). Germline V gives CDR1 SNHLY, CDR2 FYNNEI. The CDR3 covers 13 residues. V was cut by 4 bases and J by 8 bases, with 9 bases left in between. The CDR3 bases are TGTGCCAGCAGTGGGGGGCGGGATTCACCCCTCCACTTT. The encoded protein is CASSGGRDSPLHF.

This clone was observed a handful of times. This chain links TRBV5-4 with TRBJ2-7; perhaps TRBD2 as D (5 bases). From germline, CDR1 is SGHNT and CDR2 YYREEE (reference sequence). Trimming removed 2 bases from V and 0 bases from J, with 9 bases in between. This CDR3 is built from 14 residues. The CDR3 sequence is CASSFDSASYEQYF. CDR3 DNA sequence: TGTGCCAGCAGCTTTGATAGCGCCTCCTACGAGCAGTACTTC. The entire variable domain, with the rest obtained from reference TRBV5-4 and TRBJ2-7, is as follows: ETGVTQSPTHLIKTRGQQVTLRCSSQSGHNTVSWYQQALGQGPQFIFQYYREEENGRGNFPPRFSGLQFPNYSSELNVNALELDDSALYLCASSFDSASYEQYFGPGTRLTVT.

Remarks on this clone: The sample has other DNA sequences that encode this CDR3 too. The chain joins TRBV6-5 to TRBJ1-2; D is uncertain. There are 13 residues in the CDR3. Trimming pared 3 bases from V and 3 bases from J, leaving 8 bases between. The V gene's germline CDR1 is MNHEY and CDR2 SVGAGI. The CDR3 spells CASSYEGDYGYTF. DNA of the CDR3: TGTGCCAGCAGTTATGAGGGAGACTATGGCTACACCTTC.

The chain combines TRBV7-8 with TRBJ1-5; TRBD1 might be the D (6 bases). The CDR3 sequence is 18 residues long. Germline CDR1 reads SGHVS; CDR2 reads FQNEAQ. V was cut by 0 bases and J by 0 bases, with 15 bases left in between. The CDR3, as DNA: TGTGCCAGCAGCTTAGCTCAGACAGGATCTAATAGCAATCAGCCCCAGCATTTT. Its protein is CASSLAQTGSNSNQPQHF.

The chain links TRBV3-1 (or the pseudogene TRBV3-2) to TRBJ1-2; D might be TRBD1 (5 bases). With 10 bases removed from V and 2 bases from J, the gap between germline ends came to 11 bases. The CDR3 runs 12 residues. Germline-derived CDR1 and CDR2 are LGHDT and YNNKEL (reference sequence). CDR3 in amino acids: CATQAENYGYTF. Written as DNA, the CDR3 is TGTGCCACACAGGCAGAAAACTATGGCTACACCTTC.

The chain uses TRBV7-8 and TRBJ2-3; D may be TRBD2 (5 bases). The CDR3 consists of 13 residues. Germline-derived CDR1 and CDR2 are SGHVS and FQNEAQ. V was cut by 5 bases and J by 1 base, with 7 bases left in between. The CDR3 here is CASSPAGTDTQYF. The CDR3 DNA reads as TGTGCCAGCAGCCCAGCGGGCACAGATACGCAGTATTTT.

The CDR3 DNA follows: TGTGCCAGCAGTTCTGTCCACAGGGACAACTATAATTCACCCCTCCACTTT. It translates to CASSSVHRDNYNSPLHF. This rearrangement joins TRBV28 to TRBJ1-6; D possibly corresponds to TRBD1 (6 bases). V was trimmed by 4 bases and J by 3 bases, leaving 16 bases between them. This CDR3 contains 17 residues. Germline assignment: CDR1 MDHEN and CDR2 SYDVKM.

This chain connects TRBV6-1 to TRBJ2-5; 7 bases are a match to TRBD1. From germline, CDR1 is MNHNS and CDR2 SASEGT. There are 15 residues in the CDR3. The J segment lost 5 bases and the V segment lost 3 bases, leaving 9 bases of the junction unmatched. CDR3 protein: CASSDRGWIEETQYF. Written as DNA, the CDR3 is TGTGCCAGCAGTGACAGGGGGTGGATCGAGGAGACCCAGTACTTC.

The J gene is TRBJ1-2, the V gene TRBV6-5; 12 nucleotides match TRBD1. The V gene's germline CDR1 is MNHEY and CDR2 SVGAGI. J gave up 7 bases and V 5 bases, and 5 bases lay outside the gene matches. The CDR3 totals 14 residues. The CDR3 bases are TGTGCCAGCAGTAGGGGACAGGGGGCCCGTGGCTACACCTTC. Protein sequence: CASSRGQGARGYTF.

This clone was seen a single time. V is TRBV2 and J is TRBJ2-5, with D hard to call. The CDR3 spans 15 residues. Trimming took 7 bases from V and 0 from J, leaving 15 bases between them. Germline V gives CDR1 SNHLY, CDR2 FYNNEI. This CDR3 reads CASKGAGLYQETQYF. The CDR3 coding sequence is TGTGCCAGCAAGGGCGCCGGCCTATACCAAGAGACCCAGTACTTC.

The chain has TRBV2 and TRBJ2-1, with TRBD2 matching 11 bases. The V gene's germline CDR1 is SNHLY and CDR2 FYNNEI. Germline trimming cut 8 bases from V and 7 bases from J; bases unmatched to any gene: 4. The CDR3 contains 13 residues. The CDR3 here is CASRPSGGNEQFF. CDR3 DNA sequence: TGTGCCAGCCGTCCTAGCGGGGGGAATGAGCAGTTCTTC.

This rearrangement joins TRBV3-1 (or the pseudogene TRBV3-2) to TRBJ1-2; D uncertain. Germline assignment: CDR1 LGHDT and CDR2 YNNKEL (reference sequence). Deletions cut 3 bases from V and 3 bases from J, with 5 bases between. This CDR3 has 12 residues. CDR3 in amino acids: CASSQRYYGYTF. In nucleotides, the CDR3 is TGTGCCAGCAGCCAGCGGTACTATGGCTACACCTTC.

The genes are TRBV23-1 and TRBJ1-1, with D possibly TRBD1 on 5 matching bases. TRBV23-1 qualifies as an ORF whose function is uncertain. CDR3 length equals 15 residues. V was trimmed by 1 base and J by 3 bases, leaving 12 bases between them. CDR3 DNA sequence: TGCGCCAGCAGTCAATGTGGGGGGAAGGACACTGAAGCTTTCTTT. It encodes CASSQCGGKDTEAFF.

The chain combines TRBV3-1 (or the pseudogene TRBV3-2) with TRBJ1-2; unclear D gene. Germline V gene lookup returns CDR1 LGHDT and CDR2 YNNKEL (reference sequence). V lost 1 base, J lost 6 bases, and 9 bases lay in between. This CDR3 spans 13 amino acids. The CDR3 sequence: CASSQGLQHGYTF. In DNA form, the CDR3 reads TGTGCCAGCAGCCAAGGGCTTCAGCATGGCTACACCTTC.

This sequence joins TRBV30 and TRBJ2-2, with D tentatively TRBD1 (5 bases). Germline V lookup: CDR1 GTSNPN, CDR2 SVGIG (reference sequence). The CDR3 is 15 residues long. Trimming pared 0 bases from V and 0 bases from J, leaving 8 bases between. Here the CDR3 reads CAWSVQGSNTGELFF. CDR3 bases: TGTGCCTGGAGTGTCCAGGGTTCGAACACCGGGGAGCTGTTTTTT.

The V and J genes are TRBV5-1 and TRBJ1-4; 7 positions match TRBD1. V dropped 4 bases and J dropped 1; count of bases not matched to a gene: 7. CDR1 and CDR2 (germline): SGHRS, YFSETQ. CDR3 length: 16 amino acids. The CDR3: CASSQGGAGTNEKLFF. The CDR3 DNA sequence: TGCGCCAGCAGCCAAGGGGGCGCGGGAACTAATGAAAAACTGTTTTTT.

The J gene is TRBJ1-3, the V gene TRBV9, with D possibly TRBD1 on 6 matching bases. The CDR3 consists of 17 residues. V was shortened by 4 bases and J by 0 bases, with 17 bases between the two germline ends. Per germline, CDR1 SGDLS and CDR2 YYNGEE. Here the CDR3 reads CASSPGTRGLSGNTIYF. Written as DNA, the CDR3 is TGTGCCAGCAGCCCTGGGACAAGGGGACTCTCTGGAAACACCATATATTTT.